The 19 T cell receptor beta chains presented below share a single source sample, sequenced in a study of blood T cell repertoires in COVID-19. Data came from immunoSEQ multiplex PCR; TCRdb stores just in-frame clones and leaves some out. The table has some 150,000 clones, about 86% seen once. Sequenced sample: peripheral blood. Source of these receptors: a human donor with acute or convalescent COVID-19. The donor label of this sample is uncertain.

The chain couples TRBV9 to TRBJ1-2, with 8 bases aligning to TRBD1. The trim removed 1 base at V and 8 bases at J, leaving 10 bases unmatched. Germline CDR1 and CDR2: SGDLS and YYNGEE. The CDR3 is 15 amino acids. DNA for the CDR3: TGTGCCAGCAGCGTATCGGGACAGGACCACCACGGCTACACCTTC. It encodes CASSVSGQDHHGYTF.

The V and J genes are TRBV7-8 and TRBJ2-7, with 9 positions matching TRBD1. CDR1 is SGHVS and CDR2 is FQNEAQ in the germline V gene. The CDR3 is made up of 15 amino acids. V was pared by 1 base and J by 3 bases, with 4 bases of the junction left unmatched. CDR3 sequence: CASSLGGTGSYEQYF. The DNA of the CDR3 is TGTGCCAGCAGCTTAGGCGGGACAGGGAGCTACGAGCAGTACTTC.

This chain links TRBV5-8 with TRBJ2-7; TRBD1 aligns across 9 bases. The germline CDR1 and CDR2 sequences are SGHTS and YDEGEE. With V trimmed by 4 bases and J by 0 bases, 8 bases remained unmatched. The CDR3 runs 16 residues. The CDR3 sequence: CASSPRTGVGSYEQYF. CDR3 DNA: TGTGCCAGCAGCCCTCGGACAGGGGTGGGCTCCTACGAGCAGTACTTC.

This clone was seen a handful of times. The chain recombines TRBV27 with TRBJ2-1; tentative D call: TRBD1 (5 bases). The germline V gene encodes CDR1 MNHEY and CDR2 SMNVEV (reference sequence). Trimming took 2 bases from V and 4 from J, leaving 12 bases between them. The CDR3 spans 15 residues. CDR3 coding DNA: TGTGCCAGCAGTTTACGGCCAGGGAAATACAATGAGCAGTTCTTC. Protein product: CASSLRPGKYNEQFF.

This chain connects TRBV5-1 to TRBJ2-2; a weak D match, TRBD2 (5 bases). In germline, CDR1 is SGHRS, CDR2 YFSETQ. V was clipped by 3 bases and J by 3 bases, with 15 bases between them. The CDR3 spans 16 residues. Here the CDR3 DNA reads TGCGCCAGCAGCTATAACTCGGGAAGAGACACCGGGGAGCTGTTTTTT. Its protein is CASSYNSGRDTGELFF.

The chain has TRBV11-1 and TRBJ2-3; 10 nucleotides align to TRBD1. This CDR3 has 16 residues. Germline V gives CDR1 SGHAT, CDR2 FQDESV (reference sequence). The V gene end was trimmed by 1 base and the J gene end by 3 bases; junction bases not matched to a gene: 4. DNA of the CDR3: TGTGCCAGCAGCTTAGGCGGACAGGGGGGGACAGATACGCAGTATTTT. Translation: CASSLGGQGGTDTQYF.

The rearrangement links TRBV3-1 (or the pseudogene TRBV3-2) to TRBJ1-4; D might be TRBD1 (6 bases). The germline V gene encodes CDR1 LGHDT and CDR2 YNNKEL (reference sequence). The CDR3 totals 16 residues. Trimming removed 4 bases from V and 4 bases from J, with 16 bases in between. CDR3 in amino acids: CASSLGGGQGNEKLFF. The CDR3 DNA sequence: TGTGCCAGCAGCCTGGGAGGGGGACAAGGTAATGAAAAACTGTTTTTT.

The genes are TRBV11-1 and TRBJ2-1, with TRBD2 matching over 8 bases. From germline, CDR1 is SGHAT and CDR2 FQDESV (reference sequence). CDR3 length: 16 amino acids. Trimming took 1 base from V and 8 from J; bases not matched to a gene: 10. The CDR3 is CASSLELGGRSDEQFF. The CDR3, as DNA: TGTGCCAGCAGCTTAGAATTAGGCGGGAGGTCGGATGAGCAGTTCTTC.

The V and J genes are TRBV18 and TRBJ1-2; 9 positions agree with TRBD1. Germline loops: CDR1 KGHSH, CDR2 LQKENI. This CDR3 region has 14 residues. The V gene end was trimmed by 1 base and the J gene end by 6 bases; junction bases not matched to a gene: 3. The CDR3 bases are TGTGCCAGCTCACCACTTGACAGGGGGGATGGCTACACCTTC. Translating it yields CASSPLDRGDGYTF.

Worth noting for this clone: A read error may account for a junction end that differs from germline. Written as DNA, the CDR3 is TGTGCCAGCAGGGCCCCGACAGGGTTGAACCCTGAAGCTTTCTTT. It encodes CASRAPTGLNPEAFF. The chain has TRBV6-6 and TRBJ1-1; 7 bases map to TRBD1. The CDR3 is made up of 15 amino acids. Germline CDR1 MNHNY, CDR2 SVGAGI (reference sequence).

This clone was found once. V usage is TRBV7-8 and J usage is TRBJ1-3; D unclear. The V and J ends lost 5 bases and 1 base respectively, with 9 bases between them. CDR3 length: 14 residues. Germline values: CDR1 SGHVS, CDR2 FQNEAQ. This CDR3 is CASSPSLSGNTIYF. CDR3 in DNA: TGTGCCAGCAGCCCGTCCCTATCTGGAAACACCATATATTTT.

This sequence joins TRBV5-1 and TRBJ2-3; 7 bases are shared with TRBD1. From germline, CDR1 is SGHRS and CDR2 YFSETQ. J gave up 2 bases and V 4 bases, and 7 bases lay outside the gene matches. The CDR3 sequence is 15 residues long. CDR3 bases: TGCGCCAGCAGCATTCCCGGGACAGACACAGATACGCAGTATTTT. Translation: CASSIPGTDTDTQYF.

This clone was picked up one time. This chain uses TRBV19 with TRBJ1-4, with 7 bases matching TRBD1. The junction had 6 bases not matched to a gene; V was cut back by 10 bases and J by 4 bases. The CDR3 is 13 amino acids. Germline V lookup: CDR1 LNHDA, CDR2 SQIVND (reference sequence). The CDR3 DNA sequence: TGTGCCACCTGGGGACAGAATAATGAAAAACTGTTTTTT. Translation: CATWGQNNEKLFF. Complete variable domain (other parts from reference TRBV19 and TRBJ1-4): DGGITQSPKYLFRKEGQNVTLSCEQNLNHDAMYWYRQDPGQGLRLIYYSQIVNDFQKGDIAEGYSVSREKKESFPLTVTSAQKNPTAFYLCATWGQNNEKLFFGSGTQLSVL.

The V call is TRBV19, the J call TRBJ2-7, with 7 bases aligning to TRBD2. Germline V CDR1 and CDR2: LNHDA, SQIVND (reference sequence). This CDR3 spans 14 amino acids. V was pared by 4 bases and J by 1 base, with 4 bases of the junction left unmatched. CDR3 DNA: TGTGCCAGTAGTAAGGAGGGAGGGTCCTACGAGCAGTACTTC. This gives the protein CASSKEGGSYEQYF. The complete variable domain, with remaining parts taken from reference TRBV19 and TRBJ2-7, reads DGGITQSPKYLFRKEGQNVTLSCEQNLNHDAMYWYRQDPGQGLRLIYYSQIVNDFQKGDIAEGYSVSREKKESFPLTVTSAQKNPTAFYLCASSKEGGSYEQYFGPGTRLTVT.

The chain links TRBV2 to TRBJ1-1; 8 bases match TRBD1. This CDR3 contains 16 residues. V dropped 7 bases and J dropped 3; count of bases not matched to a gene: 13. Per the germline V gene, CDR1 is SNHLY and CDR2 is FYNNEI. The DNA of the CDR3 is TGTGCCAGCAAGGGTCTCACAGGGGGTAGGGACACTGAAGCTTTCTTT. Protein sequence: CASKGLTGGRDTEAFF.

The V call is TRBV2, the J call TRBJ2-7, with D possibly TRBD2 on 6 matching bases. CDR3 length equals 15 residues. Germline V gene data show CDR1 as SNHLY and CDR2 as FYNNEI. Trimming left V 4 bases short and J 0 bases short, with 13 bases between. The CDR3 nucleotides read TGTGCCAGCAGTGGCCGAAGCGGGCCCTCCTACGAGCAGTACTTC. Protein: CASSGRSGPSYEQYF. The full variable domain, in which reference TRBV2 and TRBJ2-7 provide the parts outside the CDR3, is EPEVTQTPSHQVTQMGQEVILRCVPISNHLYFYWYRQILGQKVEFLVSFYNNEISEKSEIFDDQFSVERPDGSNFTLKIRSTKLEDSAMYFCASSGRSGPSYEQYFGPGTRLTVT.

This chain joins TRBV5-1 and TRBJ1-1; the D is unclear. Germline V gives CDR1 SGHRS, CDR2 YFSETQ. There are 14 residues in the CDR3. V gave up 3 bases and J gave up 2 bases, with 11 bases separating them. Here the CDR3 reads CASSSLGENTEAFF. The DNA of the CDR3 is TGCGCCAGCAGCTCCCTCGGGGAAAACACTGAAGCTTTCTTT.

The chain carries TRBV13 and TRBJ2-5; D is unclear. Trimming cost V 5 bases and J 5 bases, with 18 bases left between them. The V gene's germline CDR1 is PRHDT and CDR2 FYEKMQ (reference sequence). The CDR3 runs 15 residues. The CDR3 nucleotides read TGTGCCAGCAGCCCCGCGTTTACGGAGTCGGAGACCCAGTACTTC. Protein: CASSPAFTESETQYF.

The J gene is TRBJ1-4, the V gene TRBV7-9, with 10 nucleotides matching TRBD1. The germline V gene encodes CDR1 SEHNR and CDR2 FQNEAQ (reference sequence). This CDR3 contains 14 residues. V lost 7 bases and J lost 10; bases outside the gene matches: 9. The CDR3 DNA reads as TGTGCCAGCACGCCCGGGACAGGGGAGGGAAAACTGTTTTTT. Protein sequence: CASTPGTGEGKLFF.